This T cell receptor (beta chain) was captured by sequencing in a study of T cells of healthy individuals. TCRdb independently ran MiXCR on the 5' RACE reads; one entry per CDR3 protein. The table has about 96,000 distinct CDR3 sequences, roughly 15% seen once. Germline V gene lookup returns CDR1 SGHTA and CDR2 FQGNSA. V gave up 2 bases and J gave up 1 base, with 15 bases separating them. CDR3 length: 16 residues. The clonotype comes from a human donor in good health. This sequence joins TRBV7-2 and TRBJ2-7; unclear D gene. The CDR3 region is CASSLTIGDLSYEQYF. The CDR3 bases are TGTGCCAGCAGCTTAACTATAGGAGACCTATCCTACGAGCAGTACTTC.